The rows below give T cell receptor beta chains drawn from one sample of a study of molecular identifiers for immune sequencing clone quantification. TCRdb processed the PCR reads anew with MiXCR; each CDR3 protein has one entry. Counted here are 600,000 to 650,000 distinct CDR3 sequences, 20% occurring once; the ten biggest clones make up roughly 0.83%. The sequencing sample was made of naive CD8+ T cells from blood, with Jurkat cell RNA spiked in. All receptors derive from a human donor in good health. Some libraries in this study had Jurkat cell RNA spiked in. Each CDR3 is given with its conserved first and last residue. D genes are given only for firm matches. For some rows the clone size is stated as once, few or many, or as a class when expanded; others skip it.

V: TRBV30; size: many; J: TRBJ1-4; D: -; DNA: TGTGCCTGGAGTCCAGAGAATGAAAAACTGTTTTTT; CDR3: CAWSPENEKLFF
V: TRBV28; size: -; J: TRBJ2-7; D: TRBD1; DNA: TGTGCCAGCAGGGACCGGACAGGGGGCGCCTACGAGCAGTACTTC; CDR3: CASRDRTGGAYEQYF
V: TRBV29-1; size: many; J: TRBJ2-7; D: -; DNA: TGCAGCGTTGAAGAAGGCGAGCAGTACTTC; CDR3: CSVEEGEQYF
V: TRBV25-1; size: many; J: TRBJ1-1; D: -; DNA: TGTGCCAGCAGTCGCAGCGAGGGTATGAACACTGAAGCTTTCTTT; CDR3: CASSRSEGMNTEAFF
V: TRBV24-1; size: many; J: TRBJ2-1; D: -; DNA: TGTGCCACCAGTGATTTGGGTCGTCTGTTCTTC; CDR3: CATSDLGRLFF
V: TRBV7-9; size: many; J: TRBJ1-3; D: TRBD1; DNA: TGTGCCAGCACCCCTACAGGGGCCTCTGGAAACACCATATATTTT; CDR3: CASTPTGASGNTIYF
V: TRBV3-1; size: many; J: TRBJ2-7; D: -; DNA: TGTGCCAGCAGCCAAGATGGTCCGGGGTACTCCTACGAGCAGTACTTC; CDR3: CASSQDGPGYSYEQYF
V: TRBV6-2/TRBV6-3; size: few; J: TRBJ2-1; D: TRBD2; DNA: TGTGCCAGCAGTCCTCTTAGCGGGAGACACTACAATGAGCAGTTCTTC; CDR3: CASSPLSGRHYNEQFF
V: TRBV5-6; size: many; J: TRBJ1-1; D: -; DNA: TGTGCCAGCAGCGGCGCCGCCTTCCAGGGGAACACTGAAGCTTTCTTT; CDR3: CASSGAAFQGNTEAFF
V: TRBV19; size: many; J: TRBJ1-2; D: -; DNA: TGTGCCAGCTCCCGCAGCAGGGGATTCGATGGCTACACCTTC; CDR3: CASSRSRGFDGYTF
V: TRBV6-6; size: many; J: TRBJ1-2; D: -; DNA: TGTGCCAGCAGTTACTCTCCCTACACCTATGGCTACACCTTC; CDR3: CASSYSPYTYGYTF
V: TRBV27; size: -; J: TRBJ2-7; D: TRBD2; DNA: TGTGCCAGCAGTTCATCGACTAGCGGGGGGAACTACGAGCAGTACTTC; CDR3: CASSSSTSGGNYEQYF
V: TRBV29-1; size: many; J: TRBJ2-3; D: TRBD2; DNA: TGCAGCGTTGAGTTAGTGACGGGAGGATTCACAGATACGCAGTATTTT; CDR3: CSVELVTGGFTDTQYF
V: TRBV12-3/TRBV12-4; size: many; J: TRBJ1-1; D: -; DNA: TGTGCCAGCAGGGAGGGGGGCCCTGAAGCTTTCTTT; CDR3: CASREGGPEAFF
V: TRBV7-9; size: many; J: TRBJ1-1; D: TRBD1; DNA: TGTGCCAGCAGATCTGACAGGGGAAGAGTGAACACTGAAGCTTTCTTT; CDR3: CASRSDRGRVNTEAFF
V: TRBV13; size: -; J: TRBJ2-3; D: TRBD2; DNA: TGTGCCAGCAGCCCAGGACTAGCGGAAACAGATACGCAGTATTTT; CDR3: CASSPGLAETDTQYF
V: TRBV18; size: -; J: TRBJ1-5; D: TRBD1; DNA: TGTGCCAGCTCACACCCGAACTTCGCCGGGACAGGAATTCAGCCCCAGCATTTT; CDR3: CASSHPNFAGTGIQPQHF
V: TRBV9; size: many; J: TRBJ1-4; D: TRBD1; DNA: TGTGCCAGCAGCGTGACAGGGGGCGACGAAAAACTGTTTTTT; CDR3: CASSVTGGDEKLFF
V: TRBV6-6; size: many; J: TRBJ1-1; D: -; DNA: TGTGCCAGCAGTTACTCTCAGGGCTCTGAAGCTTTCTTT; CDR3: CASSYSQGSEAFF
V: TRBV21-1; size: -; J: TRBJ2-1; D: -; DNA: TGTGCCAGCAGCAAAGTGAGGACTAGCCTGAATGAGCGGTTCTTC; CDR3: CASSKVRTSLNERFF
V: TRBV7-7; size: many; J: TRBJ2-7; D: TRBD2; DNA: TGTGCTAGCAGCGCCCTAGCGGCCCCCTACGAGCAGTACTTC; CDR3: CASSALAAPYEQYF
V: TRBV30; size: many; J: TRBJ2-7; D: -; DNA: TGTGCCTGGAGTGTCGGTCAGTTCTACGAGCAGTACTTC; CDR3: CAWSVGQFYEQYF
V: TRBV20-1; size: many; J: TRBJ2-4; D: -; DNA: TGCAGTGCTAGAGATTACCGGGACAACAAAAACATTCAGTACTTC; CDR3: CSARDYRDNKNIQYF
V: TRBV6-2/TRBV6-3; size: few; J: TRBJ2-7; D: -; DNA: TGTGCCAGCAGTTACTCTAGGGCCTACTACGAGCAGTACTTC; CDR3: CASSYSRAYYEQYF
V: TRBV27; size: many; J: TRBJ2-7; D: -; DNA: TGTGCCAGCAGTCCCCGGCCGTTCGACGAGCAGTACTTC; CDR3: CASSPRPFDEQYF
V: TRBV20-1; size: many; J: TRBJ2-7; D: -; DNA: TGCAGTGGACTTGTCCGGGATTTCTCCTACGAGCAGTACTTC; CDR3: CSGLVRDFSYEQYF
V: TRBV9; size: many; J: TRBJ2-3; D: -; DNA: TGTGCCAGCAGCGTAGAGGTTAGATCATCCACAGATACGCAGTATTTT; CDR3: CASSVEVRSSTDTQYF